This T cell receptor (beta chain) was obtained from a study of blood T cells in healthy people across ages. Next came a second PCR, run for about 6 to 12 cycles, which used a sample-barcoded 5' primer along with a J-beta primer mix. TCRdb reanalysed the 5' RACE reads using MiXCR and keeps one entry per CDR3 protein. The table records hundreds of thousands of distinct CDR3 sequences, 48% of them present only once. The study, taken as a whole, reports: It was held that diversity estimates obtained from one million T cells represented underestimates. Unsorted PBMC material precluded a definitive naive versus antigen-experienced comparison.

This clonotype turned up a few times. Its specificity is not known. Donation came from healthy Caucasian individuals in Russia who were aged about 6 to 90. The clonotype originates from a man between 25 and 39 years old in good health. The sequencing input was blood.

CDR3 sequence reads: CASALSRTTYNEQFF. CDR3 coding DNA: TGTGCCAGCGCCCTAAGCCGAACAACCTACAATGAGCAGTTCTTC. The chain carries TRBV16 and TRBJ2-1; unclear D gene. Trimming cost V 8 bases and J 2 bases, with 16 bases left between them. The CDR3 contains 15 residues. CDR1 and CDR2 from the germline V gene are KGHSY and FQNENV.